The rows below give T cell receptor beta chains drawn from one sample of a study of blood T cells in healthy people across ages. Via MiXCR, TCRdb re-called the 5' RACE reads, giving one row per CDR3 protein. The data show roughly 680,000 distinct CDR3 sequences, approximately 49% seen once. Sequenced material: blood. The origin of the receptors is a woman aged 55-69 years in good health. Both conserved end residues are part of each CDR3. The order of the fields is clone size, D gene, J gene, CDR3 length, V gene, CDR3 protein, CDR3 DNA. D genes are given only for firm matches. Size tells how often a clone was seen (once, few, many) or the class of an expanded clone, and some rows leave it out.

. | TRBD2 | TRBJ2-1 | 15 | TRBV5-5 | CASSLAGAGSNEQFF | TGTGCCAGCAGCCTAGCGGGGGCGGGATCCAATGAGCAGTTCTTC
few | . | TRBJ1-1 | 15 | TRBV6-6 | CASSYSKGWDTEAFF | TGTGCCAGCAGTTACTCGAAGGGGTGGGACACTGAAGCTTTCTTT
. | . | TRBJ1-1 | 12 | TRBV3-1 | CASSRRTGEAFF | TGTGCCAGCAGCCGGCGTACTGGAGAAGCTTTCTTT
. | TRBD2 | TRBJ2-1 | 15 | TRBV5-4 | CASSFSGSFYNEQFF | TGTGCCAGCAGCTTTAGCGGGAGTTTCTACAATGAGCAGTTCTTC
few | TRBD1 | TRBJ1-2 | 15 | TRBV27 | CASSLQAGGAYGYTF | TGTGCCAGCAGTTTACAGGCAGGGGGCGCGTATGGCTACACCTTC
. | TRBD2 | TRBJ2-5 | 12 | TRBV29-1 | CSVEVGRGLQYF | TGCAGCGTTGAAGTCGGGAGGGGACTCCAGTACTTC
. | TRBD2 | TRBJ2-3 | 14 | TRBV10-3 | CAIKSGLAADTQYF | TGTGCCATCAAGTCCGGGCTAGCGGCAGATACGCAGTATTTT
. | . | TRBJ2-3 | 16 | TRBV11-1 | CASSLGPRLVPDTQYF | TGTGCCAGCAGCTTAGGTCCCAGACTAGTTCCAGATACGCAGTATTTT
few | TRBD1 | TRBJ2-4 | 15 | TRBV7-6 | CASSVGQGPGNIQYF | TGTGCCAGCAGCGTAGGACAGGGCCCTGGGAACATTCAGTACTTC
. | TRBD1 | TRBJ2-7 | 16 | TRBV18 | CASSSEGQGVTYEQYF | TGTGCCAGCTCATCGGAGGGACAGGGGGTAACCTACGAGCAGTACTTC
. | . | TRBJ2-3 | 17 | TRBV9 | CASSVGGGGSFTDTQYF | TGTGCCAGCAGCGTAGGGGGGGGCGGGAGCTTCACAGATACGCAGTATTTT
. | TRBD1 | TRBJ1-2 | 16 | TRBV6-5 | CASSYSKGAGGYGYTF | TGTGCCAGCAGTTACTCGAAGGGGGCCGGTGGCTATGGCTACACCTTC
. | . | TRBJ1-1 | 13 | TRBV20-1 | CSAPTSGVTEAFF | TGCAGTGCCCCTACATCAGGGGTCACTGAAGCTTTCTTT
few | . | TRBJ2-5 | 16 | TRBV20-1 | CSARDPGRNVQETQYF | TGCAGTGCTAGAGATCCGGGACGGAACGTTCAAGAGACCCAGTACTTC
few | . | TRBJ2-5 | 15 | TRBV7-9 | CASSLLRRGEETQYF | TGTGCCAGCAGCTTATTGCGGAGGGGCGAAGAGACCCAGTACTTC
. | . | TRBJ2-4 | 12 | TRBV20-1 | CSARGDGDIQYF | TGCAGTGCTAGGGGAGATGGGGACATTCAGTACTTC
once | . | TRBJ1-6 | 15 | TRBV7-2 | CASSVNRVPNSPLHF | TGTGCCAGCAGCGTCAACAGGGTCCCTAATTCACCCCTCCACTTT
few | TRBD1 | TRBJ2-7 | 14 | TRBV7-2 | CASSFDRDLYEQYF | TGTGCCAGCAGCTTCGACAGGGACCTCTACGAGCAGTACTTC
. | TRBD1 | TRBJ2-7 | 19 | TRBV5-6 | CASSSYRDRVKPISYEQYF | TGTGCCAGCAGCTCATACCGGGACAGGGTTAAACCCATCTCCTACGAGCAGTACTTC
. | . | TRBJ1-2 | 13 | TRBV6-6 | CASSSVPNYGYTF | TGTGCCAGCAGTTCCGTCCCCAACTATGGCTACACCTTC
few | . | TRBJ2-1 | 14 | TRBV6-6 | CASSRLSSYNEQFF | TGTGCCAGCAGCCGATTGAGCTCCTACAATGAGCAGTTCTTC
. | . | TRBJ2-7 | 15 | TRBV6-2/TRBV6-3 | CASSIAGLFSYEQYF | TGTGCCAGCAGTATTGCGGGCCTCTTCTCCTACGAGCAGTACTTC
. | TRBD1 | TRBJ1-6 | 14 | TRBV6-6 | CASNTGTGSSPLHF | TGTGCCAGCAATACCGGGACAGGTTCTTCACCCCTCCACTTT
. | . | TRBJ2-7 | 12 | TRBV28 | CASSPPSDGMYF | TGTGCCAGCAGCCCCCCTTCGGACGGCATGTACTTC
. | . | TRBJ1-4 | 13 | TRBV5-4 | CASSSEVVGKLFF | TGTGCCAGCAGCTCAGAGGTAGTGGGAAAACTGTTTTTT
. | . | TRBJ2-2 | 14 | TRBV20-1 | CSAAEYWVTGELFF | TGCAGTGCCGCGGAATATTGGGTCACCGGGGAGCTGTTTTTT
. | . | TRBJ2-2 | 17 | TRBV20-1 | CSARDWRVETNTGELFF | TGCAGTGCTAGAGATTGGAGGGTGGAAACGAACACCGGGGAGCTGTTTTTT
. | . | TRBJ2-7 | 18 | TRBV20-1 | CSARDPRGGGSGVHEQYF | TGCAGTGCTAGAGACCCCAGGGGTGGCGGGAGTGGGGTCCACGAGCAGTACTTC
few | . | TRBJ2-7 | 14 | TRBV7-2 | CASSPRRTGDEQYF | TGTGCCAGCAGCCCCCGACGCACCGGGGACGAGCAGTACTTC
. | TRBD1 | TRBJ1-6 | 16 | TRBV27 | CASKPTIQGYNSPLHF | TGTGCCAGCAAGCCGACTATACAGGGGTATAATTCACCCCTCCACTTT
once | . | TRBJ2-1 | 18 | TRBV9 | CASSVPLTSALLYNEQFF | TGTGCCAGCAGCGTGCCTCTGACTAGTGCCCTTCTCTACAATGAGCAGTTCTTC
. | TRBD1 | TRBJ2-7 | 13 | TRBV7-9 | CASSQGQGASQYF | TGTGCCAGCAGCCAGGGACAGGGGGCGTCTCAGTACTTC
once | . | TRBJ2-7 | 16 | TRBV21-1 | CASSKAPSGSIYEQYF | TGTGCCAGCAGCAAAGCCCCCAGCGGGAGCATCTACGAGCAGTACTTC
few | . | TRBJ2-5 | 14 | TRBV6-2/TRBV6-3 | CASSYFGRTETQYF | TGTGCCAGCAGTTACTTTGGCAGAACGGAGACCCAGTACTTC
. | TRBD1 | TRBJ2-3 | 17 | TRBV9 | CASSVRRTGEDTDTQYF | TGTGCCAGCAGCGTAAGAAGGACAGGGGAGGACACAGATACGCAGTATTTT
. | . | TRBJ2-2 | 13 | TRBV7-9 | CASRDSVTGELFF | TGTGCCAGCAGGGACAGCGTAACCGGGGAGCTGTTTTTT
few | TRBD2 | TRBJ2-1 | 16 | TRBV27 | CASSFQAGEVNNEQFF | TGTGCCAGCAGTTTCCAAGCGGGAGAGGTTAACAATGAGCAGTTCTTC
. | . | TRBJ2-7 | 15 | TRBV7-2 | CASSLRVLSSYEQYF | TGTGCCAGCAGCTTAAGAGTTCTAAGCTCCTACGAGCAGTACTTC
few | . | TRBJ2-7 | 12 | TRBV10-3 | CAISFEFGKQYF | TGTGCCATCTCTTTTGAGTTCGGGAAGCAGTACTTC
once | . | TRBJ1-2 | 14 | TRBV5-1 | CASSLLAGDYGYTF | TGCGCCAGCAGCTTGCTAGCAGGGGACTATGGCTACACCTTC
. | . | TRBJ2-5 | 10 | TRBV27 | CASSIRGQYF | TGTGCCAGCAGTATACGGGGGCAGTACTTC
. | . | TRBJ2-3 | 17 | TRBV5-1 | CASSLVRQTSSTDTQYF | TGCGCCAGCAGCTTAGTCCGCCAGACCTCTAGCACAGATACGCAGTATTTT
few | . | TRBJ1-1 | 13 | TRBV27 | CASSSKGSTEAFF | TGTGCCAGCAGTTCTAAGGGTAGCACTGAAGCTTTCTTT
. | TRBD1 | TRBJ1-1 | 18 | TRBV5-4 | CASSPGGTGPSWNTEAFF | TGTGCCAGCAGCCCCGGGGGGACAGGGCCCTCCTGGAACACTGAAGCTTTCTTT
many | . | TRBJ2-5 | 11 | TRBV30 | CAWTIQETQYF | TGTGCCTGGACTATCCAAGAGACCCAGTACTTC
few | TRBD2 | TRBJ2-2 | 17 | TRBV29-1 | CSVEGLAGGRSTGELFF | TGCAGCGTTGAGGGACTAGCGGGAGGGCGAAGCACCGGGGAGCTGTTTTTT
. | . | TRBJ2-7 | 14 | TRBV5-1 | CASSLGTHFYEQYF | TGCGCCAGCAGCCTGGGCACCCACTTCTACGAGCAGTACTTC
. | . | TRBJ2-1 | 15 | TRBV7-2 | CASSPVGQRYNELFF | TGTGCCAGCAGCCCCGTCGGACAGAGGTACAATGAGCTGTTCTTC
. | TRBD1 | TRBJ2-2 | 16 | TRBV7-2 | CASSFQGAGGTGELFF | TGTGCCAGCAGCTTTCAGGGGGCAGGAGGGACCGGGGAGCTGTTTTTT
. | . | TRBJ2-6 | 14 | TRBV20-1 | CSAGGESGANVLTF | TGCAGTGCTGGGGGAGAATCTGGGGCCAACGTCCTGACTTTC
. | TRBD1 | TRBJ2-1 | 15 | TRBV20-1 | CSARGPWTGSNEQFF | TGCAGTGCTAGAGGGCCTTGGACAGGATCCAATGAGCAGTTCTTC
few | . | TRBJ2-5 | 14 | TRBV20-1 | CSARPLRGRETQYF | TGCAGTGCTAGACCCCTCAGGGGACGGGAGACCCAGTACTTC
. | TRBD1 | TRBJ1-3 | 19 | TRBV28 | CASSSRYSDGTGVGNTIYF | TGTGCCAGCAGTTCTCGGTACTCCGACGGGACAGGGGTAGGAAACACCATATATTTT
. | . | TRBJ1-4 | 14 | TRBV7-8 | CASSLGGPGGKLFF | TGTGCCAGCAGCTTAGGGGGCCCGGGAGGGAAACTGTTTTTT
. | . | TRBJ2-5 | 14 | TRBV5-6 | CASSPGAFQETQYF | TGTGCCAGCAGCCCCGGCGCGTTCCAAGAGACCCAGTACTTC